Included here is one TCR beta chain sequence, with context. The clone's antigen remains unknown. There are no base qualities to consult, and no much larger clone falls within one base. This sample is drawn from a study of OX40 agonist ivuxolimab in advanced cancers. Regarding the complete study: Ivuxolimab, which targeted the costimulatory receptor OX40 (CD134), was an agonistic, fully human IgG2 monoclonal antibody. Intravenous ivuxolimab was administered to patients every 2 weeks at six dose levels: 0.01, 0.1, 0.3, 1.5, 3 and 10 mg/kg. Of the roughly 50 dose-escalation patients, hepatocellular carcinoma was present in around 20, melanoma in approximately 15, renal cell carcinoma in 9 and head and neck cancer in 9. A male proportion of 82.7% and a mean age of approximately 58 years, ranging from 23 to 79, were recorded for the dose-escalation cohort. Patients were allowed to have had prior anti-PD-1, anti-PD-L1 or anti-CTLA-4 therapy, and approximately 40% of the dose-escalation patients had been treated with checkpoint inhibitors. Three dose-escalation patients achieved partial responses, one with hepatocellular carcinoma and two with cutaneous melanoma. The point of sequencing TCRbeta in the periphery was to test whether ivuxolimab changed TCR sequence diversity and drove clonal T-cell expansion. The paper reports the monotherapy dose-escalation portion (N = 52 patients) of the phase I ivuxolimab trial. Points the paper makes about the study in general: After ivuxolimab, CD8+ T cells had more expanded clones than CD4+ T cells on average. In partial responders in the 0.1-3.0 mg/kg groups, normalized peripheral clonal expansion was found to be among the lowest, especially among CD8+ T cells. Antigen specificity was not determined for the clonally expanded peripheral T cells. At doses of 0.1 to 3.0 mg/kg, clonal expansion of both CD4+ and CD8+ blood T cells was observed from baseline to week 6. Low levels of normalized T-cell clonal expansion were also seen in some patients who did not respond.

For sequencing of the TCRbeta CDR3 region, genomic DNA was extracted from the sorted cells. TCRbeta CDR3 regions were sequenced using the immunoSEQ Assay. What TCRdb holds here is the immuneACCESS table cut down to in-frame rearrangements. Part of the clones is not present; checked against another copy, under half of the missing clones reflect an unresolved V gene, and the others are unexplained. Recorded for this sample are about 75,000 clones; 90% of them occurred a single time. The ten largest clonotypes hold 0.3% to 0.4% of the sample. The trial excluded patients who had a history of autoimmune disease or were on systemic immunosuppression. Peripheral blood for TCR sequencing was collected from all dose cohorts at baseline, on cycle 4 day 1, and on cycle 7 day 1. Samples were obtained from an open-label, multicenter, first-in-human phase I dose-escalation trial of ivuxolimab. The trial enrolled adults with locally advanced or metastatic head and neck squamous cell, hepatocellular, melanoma or renal cell carcinoma. Before TCR sequencing, CD4+ and CD8+ T cells were separately sorted from peripheral blood.

Inclusive of the bounding cysteine and phenylalanine, the CDR3 is 15 residues long. Just the 45-base CDR3 DNA is kept, in frame starting at base 1. CDR1 SGHRS and CDR2 YFSETQ are derived from the germline V gene. Trimming costs V 3 bases and J 7 bases, and their ends lie 16 bases apart. The TCR comes from an adult with an advanced solid tumor such as melanoma, head and neck, liver or kidney cancer. The rearrangement combines TRBV5-1 with TRBJ1-4; a weak D assignment points to TRBD1 (6 bases agree). Sample: CD4+ or CD8+ T cells sorted from blood, taken in a trial of the OX40 agonist ivuxolimab. The base sequence is TGCGCCAGCAGCTCTCAGGGGCCTCCTTCTGAAAAACTGTTTTTT. The encoded protein is CASSSQGPPSEKLFF.